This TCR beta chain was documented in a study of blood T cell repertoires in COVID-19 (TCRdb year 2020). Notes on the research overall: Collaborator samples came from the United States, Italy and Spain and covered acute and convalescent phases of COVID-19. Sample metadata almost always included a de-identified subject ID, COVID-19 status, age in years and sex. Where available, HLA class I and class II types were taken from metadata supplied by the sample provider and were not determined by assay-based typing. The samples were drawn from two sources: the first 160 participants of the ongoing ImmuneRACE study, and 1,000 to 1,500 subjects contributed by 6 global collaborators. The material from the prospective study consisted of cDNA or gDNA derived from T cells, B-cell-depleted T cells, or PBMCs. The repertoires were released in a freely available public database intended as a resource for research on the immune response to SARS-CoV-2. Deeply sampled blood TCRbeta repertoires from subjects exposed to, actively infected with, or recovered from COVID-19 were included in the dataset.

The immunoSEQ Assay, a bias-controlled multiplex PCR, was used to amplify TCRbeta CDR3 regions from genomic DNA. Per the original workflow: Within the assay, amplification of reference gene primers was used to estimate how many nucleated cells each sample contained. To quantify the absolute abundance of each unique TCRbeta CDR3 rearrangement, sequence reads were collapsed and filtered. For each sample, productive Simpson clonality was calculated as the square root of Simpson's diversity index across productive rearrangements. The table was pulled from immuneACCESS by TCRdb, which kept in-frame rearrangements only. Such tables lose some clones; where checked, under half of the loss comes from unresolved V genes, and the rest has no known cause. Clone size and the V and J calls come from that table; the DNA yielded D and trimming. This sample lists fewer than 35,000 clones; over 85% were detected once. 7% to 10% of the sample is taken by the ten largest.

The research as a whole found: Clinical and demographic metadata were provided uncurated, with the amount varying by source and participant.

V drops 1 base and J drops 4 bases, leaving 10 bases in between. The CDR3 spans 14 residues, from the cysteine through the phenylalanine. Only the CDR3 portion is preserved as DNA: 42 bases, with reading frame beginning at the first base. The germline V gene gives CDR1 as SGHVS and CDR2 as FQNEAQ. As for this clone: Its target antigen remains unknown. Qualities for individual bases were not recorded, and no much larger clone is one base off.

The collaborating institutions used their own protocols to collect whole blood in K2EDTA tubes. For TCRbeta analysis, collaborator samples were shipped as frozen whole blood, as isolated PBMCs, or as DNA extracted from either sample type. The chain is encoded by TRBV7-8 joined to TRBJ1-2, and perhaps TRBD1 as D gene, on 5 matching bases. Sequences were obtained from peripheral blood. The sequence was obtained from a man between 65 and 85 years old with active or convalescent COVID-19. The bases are TGTGCCAGCAGCTTAGGACAGACCTTCTATGGCTACACCTTC. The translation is CASSLGQTFYGYTF.